Detailed here is one TCR beta chain. This table comes from immunoSEQ multiplex PCR, and its TCRdb copy is limited to in-frame clones, with some not included. Of 100,000 to 150,000 clones in the sample, around nine tenths were seen once. This sample is drawn from a study of radiation and T cells in renal cell carcinoma. The CDR3 has 14 residues. Germline lookup yields CDR1 MGHRA and CDR2 YSYEKL. Between the trimmed V and J ends, which lost 1 base and 4 bases, there was a span of 10 bases. The time point: blood 2 weeks post-SBRT. The treatment is: 15 Gy SBRT to primary tumor, nephrectomy 4 weeks later. The sequence derives from a woman between 65 and 79 years old with renal cell carcinoma. The rearrangement uses TRBV4-1 and TRBJ1-2; perhaps TRBD1 as D (5 bases). Sample: blood, taken from a patient whose treatment included radiotherapy and nephrectomy. The DNA of the CDR3 is TGCGCCAGCAGCCAAGGGGCGGGGGTCTATGGCTACACCTTC. It specifies CASSQGAGVYGYTF.